This T cell receptor (beta chain) was identified in a study of beta chain features in type 1 diabetes. This clone occurred once. Expressed TCRB transcripts were sequenced because the isolated RNA had all been reverse transcribed beforehand. Profiling relied on immunoSEQ multiplex PCR, and the TCRdb table lists in-frame clones only, not all of them. Of hundreds of thousands of clones listed, roughly a sixth are singletons. The V end lost 1 base, the J end lost 0 bases, and 15 bases lay between the germline ends. Germline CDR1 is SGHTA and CDR2 is FQGNSA. The CDR3 consists of 17 residues. The specimen sequenced was naive CD4+ T cells from blood. V and J are TRBV7-2 and TRBJ2-5; D is undetermined. The receptor comes from a man younger than 35 in good health. The CDR3 DNA follows: TGTGCCAGCAGCTTAGGACCGCTCTCTTCGAACCAAGAGACCCAGTACTTC. Residues: CASSLGPLSSNQETQYF.